This T cell receptor beta chain was found in a study of cytomegalovirus exposure and HLA in healthy donors. Concerning this clone itself: What it binds is unknown.

The V end was cut by 2 bases, the J end by 7 bases, with 12 bases between. CDR1 and CDR2 (germline): KGHSH, LQKENI. The CDR3 extends over 15 amino acids. Broader study findings: Using the classifier, cytomegalovirus status was reportedly diagnosed with high specificity and sensitivity.

This PCR relied on a set of 60 Vbeta primers and 13 Jbeta primers. The table came from immunoSEQ multiplex PCR; TCRdb's copy has only in-frame clones and leaves some out. The table includes around 72,000 clones, about 66% detected once. The gene calls are TRBV18 and TRBJ1-6; possibly TRBD1 for D (5 bases). This receptor was obtained from a middle-aged man in good health and CMV-seropositive. Sequencing was done on a sample of PBMCs. CDR3 sequence (DNA): TGTGCCAGCTCACCAAGGCGGGGCGAAAATTCACCCCTCCACTTT. Residues: CASSPRRGENSPLHF.